This T cell receptor beta chain was profiled in a study of human T cells and chemical hapten exposure. The study, taken as a whole, reports: The immune response of these alopecia patients might not match healthy individuals'. Correlating positively with patch test score were the PT1 expanded TCR counts.

Library construction involved attaching unique molecular identifiers to individual cDNA molecules, which allowed quantitative, reproducible TCR counting. TCRdb passed the RACE reads through MiXCR, listing each CDR3 protein once. The sample consists of more than 250,000 distinct CDR3 sequences, roughly 8.9% of them appearing once. This CDR3 has 14 amino acids. V gave up 1 base and J gave up 1 base, with 6 bases separating them. Germline assignment: CDR1 LNHNV and CDR2 YYDKDF (reference sequence). With respect to this clonotype: Its antigen is currently unknown.

Specified time point: pre-sensitization, week 0. Treatment specified: therapeutic diphenylcyclopropenone sensitization with weekly scalp DPC. Participating donors were patients with alopecia, aged 18 to 70 years, considered appropriate candidates for DPC. This chain joins TRBV15 and TRBJ2-3; a possible D gene is TRBD2 (5 bases). Material: whole blood, obtained in connection with sensitization to the hapten diphenylcyclopropenone (DPC). The TCR comes from a woman aged 40-49 years with alopecia areata. Some clones in this sample may be carry-over from other donors' samples. DNA of the CDR3: TGTGCCACCAGCAGAGGTAGCGGCACAGATACGCAGTATTTT. Translated: CATSRGSGTDTQYF.